What follows are 26 T cell receptor beta chains derived from one specimen sequenced in a study of tumor and adjacent non-tumor tissue in lung cancer (dated by TCRdb to 2017 to 2018). The library was produced with multiplex PCR. Instrument used: Illumina HiSeq 2500. TCRbeta libraries were constructed through three rounds of nested PCR with primers (Table S4) according to protocols adapted from ARM-PCR. TCRdb reworked the public reads: Q25 trimming with fastp, MiXCR clone assembly, productive beta chains retained. Identical CDR3 protein sequences are pooled into one entry, listed with their most common genes and DNA. Within this sample are approximately 71,000 distinct CDR3 sequences, with 55% to 75% of them counted one time only. The ten largest clonotypes hold 20% to 25% of the sample. Bulk unsorted tissue served as the source for RNA extraction, and RNA quality was assessed using a NanoDrop ND-1000 and an Agilent 2100.

Sequenced material: lung tumor tissue. The origin of the receptors is a man aged 50 to 60 with non-small cell lung cancer.

This clonotype was found once. The rearrangement uses TRBV10-3 and TRBJ2-7, with TRBD1 matching over 7 bases. The CDR3 runs to 12 residues. CDR1 and CDR2 from the germline V gene are ENHRY and SYGVKD. The V gene end was trimmed by 8 bases and the J gene end by 8 bases; junction bases not matched to a gene: 9. For the CDR3, the DNA is TGTGCCATCCGTCCCGGGACAGACAAGCAGTACTTC. Its protein is CAIRPGTDKQYF.

The chain recombines TRBV21-1 with TRBJ1-3. TRBV21-1 is a documented pseudogene. The CDR3 loop spans 15 amino acids. The CDR3 DNA reads as TGTGCCAGCAGCAACCCCGGGCCTACTGTAAACACCATATATTTT. It translates to CASSNPGPTVNTIYF.

In the case of this clonotype: Germline is not matched at one junction end, which may reflect a read error. The chain carries TRBV28 and TRBJ1-6, with D possibly TRBD1 on 5 matching bases. Germline CDR1 reads MDHEN; CDR2 reads SYDVKM. The CDR3 is made up of 17 amino acids. CDR3 DNA: TGTGCCAACAGTCCCGGGACCTTCGAGAGCTATGCTTCACCCCTCCACTTT. The encoded protein is CANSPGTFESYASPLHF.

For this clonotype: Because it lacks the conserved phenylalanine or tryptophan at the end, this CDR3 is likely a read error. This chain uses TRBV2 with TRBJ1-1; a weak D match, TRBD1 (5 bases). V was pared by 11 bases and J by 6 bases, with 16 bases between. Germline values: CDR1 SNHLY, CDR2 FYNNEI. The CDR3 runs to 12 residues. The CDR3 sequence: CAGGTKPPEAFL. CDR3 coding DNA: TGTGCCGGCGGGACGAAGCCGCCTGAAGCTTTCTTA.

The chain employs TRBV29-1 and TRBJ2-6, with 7 positions matching TRBD1. The germline gives CDR1 SQVTM, CDR2 ANQGSEA. The CDR3 has 14 amino acids. V trimming: 4 bases; J trimming: 18 bases; junction bases outside the gene matches: 18. CDR3 loop: CSVGELEGANAPTF. The CDR3 DNA reads as TGCAGCGTTGGAGAGCTCGAGGGGGCCAACGCCCCGACTTTC. Supplemented by reference TRBV29-1 and TRBJ2-6, the full variable domain reads SAVISQKPSRDICQRGTSLTIQCQVDSQVTMMFWYRQQPGQSLTLIATANQGSEATYESGFVIDKFPISRPNLTFSTLTVSNMSPEDSSIYLCSVGELEGANAPTFGAGSRLTVL.

This clonotype has ten or more counts. Written as DNA, the CDR3 is TGCAGCGCCCGGCGGGAGGATACGCAGTATTTT. As protein: CSARREDTQYF. The J gene is TRBJ2-3, the V gene TRBV29-1; 7 positions agree with TRBD2. This CDR3 comprises 11 residues. Germline V gene sequence: CDR1 SQVTM, CDR2 ANQGSEA. V lost 7 bases and J lost 6; bases outside the gene matches: 4.

A note on this clonotype: A clone one base away is much larger, so this may be a read error. The V gene is TRBV20-1, the J gene TRBJ2-7, with TRBD1 as a possible D gene (5 bases). Trimming cost V 3 bases and J 7 bases, with 19 bases left between them. The CDR3 runs to 14 residues. Germline assignment: CDR1 DFQATT and CDR2 SNEGSKA (reference sequence). Here the CDR3 reads CSARYLKGILEQYF. The CDR3 DNA is TGCAGTGCTAGGTATCTGAAGGGGATACTAGAGCAGTACTTC.

In its sample, this clonotype ranks as large. The chain uses TRBV11-1 and TRBJ2-2; weak D call: TRBD1 (5 bases). The CDR3 runs 14 residues. V lost 6 bases and J lost 6, with 14 bases in between. Germline V gene sequence: CDR1 SGHAT, CDR2 FQDESV (reference sequence). Here the CDR3 reads CASSFQGRPGELFF. As DNA, the CDR3 is TGTGCCAGCAGTTTTCAGGGTCGGCCCGGGGAGCTGTTTTTT. The full variable domain, in which reference TRBV11-1 and TRBJ2-2 provide the parts outside the CDR3, is EAEVAQSPRYKITEKSQAVAFWCDPISGHATLYWYRQILGQGPELLVQFQDESVVDDSQLPKDRFSAERLKGVDSTLKIQPAELGDSAMYLCASSFQGRPGELFFGEGSRLTVL.

This clonotype was counted a few times. This chain links TRBV5-1 with TRBJ1-2; D is perhaps TRBD1 (5 bases). This CDR3 region has 14 residues. Germline lookup yields CDR1 SGHRS and CDR2 YFSETQ. Trimming removed 2 bases from V and 6 bases from J, with 14 bases in between. CDR3 loop: CASSLGPVGDGYTF. Here the CDR3 DNA reads TGCGCCAGCAGCTTAGGGCCCGTGGGGGATGGCTACACCTTC.

A remark on this clonotype: A much larger clone sits a single nucleotide away, making a read error possible. The chain employs TRBV4-1 and TRBJ2-2; 7 bases map to TRBD1. The CDR3 sequence is 15 residues long. J lost 6 bases, V lost 5 bases, and 9 bases had no gene match. In germline, CDR1 is MGHRA, CDR2 YSYEKL. The DNA of the CDR3 is TGCGCCAGCAGCTTGGGCAGGGGGTATGCCGGGGAGCTGTTTTTT. It encodes CASSLGRGYAGELFF.

This chain links TRBV9 with TRBJ2-5; D is perhaps TRBD1 or TRBD2 (5 bases each). This CDR3 comprises 13 residues. Deletions cut 3 bases from V and 1 base from J, with 7 bases between. Per germline, CDR1 SGDLS and CDR2 YYNGEE. This CDR3 reads CASSAGTQETQYF. In DNA form, the CDR3 reads TGTGCCAGCAGCGCGGGGACCCAAGAGACCCAGTACTTC.

This clonotype was seen a handful of times. A read error is possible here, since a much larger clone lies one base away. The J gene is TRBJ2-5, the V gene TRBV29-1, with D possibly being TRBD2 (6 bases). The CDR3 is made up of 13 amino acids. V was clipped by 6 bases and J by 2 bases, with 13 bases between them. Germline V lookup: CDR1 SQVTM, CDR2 ANQGSEA. The CDR3 is CSVAVGGQETQYF. The DNA of the CDR3 is TGCAGCGTGGCCGTGGGGGGTCAAGAGACCCAGTACTTC.

This clonotype was seen a few times. This chain uses TRBV20-1 with TRBJ2-1; D may be TRBD1 or TRBD2 (5 bases each). This CDR3 is 12 amino acids long. The germline CDR1 and CDR2 sequences are DFQATT and SNEGSKA (reference sequence). CDR3: CSHSDGGYEQFF. As DNA, the CDR3 is TGCAGCCACTCAGATGGGGGTTATGAGCAGTTCTTC.

This clonotype was observed at least ten times. The chain couples TRBV4-1 to TRBJ2-3, with unresolved D. CDR3 length: 16 amino acids. The V end lost 4 bases, the J end lost 3 bases, and 17 bases lay between the germline ends. In germline, CDR1 is MGHRA, CDR2 YSYEKL. The CDR3 here is CASSPLEGLGTDTQYF. In nucleotides, the CDR3 is TGCGCCAGCAGCCCCTTGGAAGGGTTAGGTACAGATACGCAGTATTTT.

This clonotype was seen ten or more times. The chain employs TRBV29-1 and TRBJ2-5, with D possibly TRBD2 on 6 matching bases. CDR1 SQVTM and CDR2 ANQGSEA come from the germline V gene. Between the trimmed V and J ends, which lost 8 bases and 0 bases, there was a span of 10 bases. The CDR3 is made up of 12 amino acids. The CDR3 protein is CSTGLNQETQYF. The CDR3 DNA reads TGCAGCACGGGACTGAACCAAGAGACCCAGTACTTC.

The chain combines TRBV12-3 or TRBV12-4 with TRBJ2-3; D not resolved. The last part of the DNA fits TRBJ1-5 better; the J call may be wrong. CDR3 length: 17 amino acids. CDR3 nucleotide sequence: TGTGCCAGCAGTTTCGTGATTCGGTCATCTATCATAGATACGCAGCATTTT. This encodes CASSFVIRSSIIDTQHF.

A word on this clonotype: An end of the junction does not agree with germline; a read error may underlie this. The chain recombines TRBV30 with TRBJ2-5; 10 bases match TRBD2. The CDR3 totals 14 residues. Looked up from germline, CDR1 is GTSNPN and CDR2 is SVGIG (reference sequence). The CDR3 here is CVWSVQTSGETQYF. CDR3 coding DNA: TGTGTCTGGAGTGTACAGACTAGCGGGGAGACCCAGTACTTC.

With regard to this clonotype: A much larger clone differs from this one at a single base, so this may be a read error. CDR3 protein: CVSNLAGAIGELFF. As DNA, the CDR3 is TGTGTCAGCAACCTAGCGGGAGCTATCGGGGAGCTGTTTTTT. The chain joins TRBV5-4 to TRBJ2-2; 10 bases match TRBD2. CDR1 and CDR2 (germline): SGHNT, YYREEE (reference sequence). This CDR3 is built from 14 residues.

Notes on this clonotype: One base away lies a much larger clone, so this may be a sequencing read error. The chain recombines TRBV5-1 with TRBJ2-5, with D perhaps being TRBD1 or TRBD2 (5 bases each). Germline V gene sequence: CDR1 SGHRS, CDR2 YFSETQ. V was pared by 3 bases and J by 0 bases, with 12 bases between. This CDR3 contains 15 residues. CDR3 protein: CASSSGPGYQETQYF. Here the CDR3 DNA reads TGCGCCAGCAGCTCGGGGCCAGGGTACCAAGAGACCCAGTACTTC.

This clonotype was observed many times. V usage is TRBV6-2 or TRBV6-3 and J usage is TRBJ1-5, with D hard to call. The CDR3 loop spans 12 amino acids. Germline assignment: CDR1 MNHEY and CDR2 SVGEGT. The V gene lost 7 bases and the J gene lost 7 bases, with 11 bases spanning the gap. Written as DNA, the CDR3 is TGTGCCAGCAAACACCAAACGCAGCCCCAGCATTTT. It yields the protein CASKHQTQPQHF.

To note about this clonotype: This may come from a read error, since a much larger clone is one base off. Given the absence of the conserved phenylalanine or tryptophan at the CDR3 end, a read error is likely. The chain carries TRBV14 and TRBJ1-6; D uncertain. Germline V CDR1 and CDR2: SGHDN, FVKESK. This CDR3 comprises 15 residues. V lost 0 bases and J 7 bases, leaving 10 bases between the germline ends. CDR3 residues: CASSQDSTGNSPLHS. DNA of the CDR3: TGTGCCAGCAGCCAAGATTCCACCGGCAATTCACCCCTCCACTCT.

The sample holds many counts of this clonotype. This chain uses TRBV29-1 with TRBJ1-1, with D unresolved. CDR3 length: 11 amino acids. Trimming took 5 bases from V and 5 from J, leaving 9 bases between them. Germline V gene data show CDR1 as SQVTM and CDR2 as ANQGSEA. CDR3 loop: CSVNSRTEAFF. For the CDR3, the DNA is TGCAGCGTTAACTCGCGGACTGAAGCTTTCTTT.

Details on this clonotype: The junction shows a germline mismatch at one end, possibly a read error. The genes are TRBV11-2 and TRBJ2-3; D gene unclear. CDR3 size: 14 residues. The germline gives CDR1 SGHAT, CDR2 FQNNGV. Here the CDR3 DNA reads TGTGCCGGCAGCTTAGGACGCTCCCTCAATACGCAGTATTTT. Protein sequence: CAGSLGRSLNTQYF.

The chain links TRBV20-1 to TRBJ2-7; the D gene is possibly TRBD2 (6 bases). Germline V gene data show CDR1 as DFQATT and CDR2 as SNEGSKA (reference sequence). This CDR3 spans 12 amino acids. V lost 6 bases and J lost 4, with 13 bases in between. In nucleotides, the CDR3 is TGCAGTGCACCGGACGGGAGATACGAGCAGTACTTC. This sequence encodes CSAPDGRYEQYF.

The chain uses TRBV6-1 and TRBJ1-6; perhaps TRBD1 as D (5 bases). Germline V gene data show CDR1 as MNHNS and CDR2 as SASEGT. The CDR3 spans 14 residues. V dropped 4 bases and J dropped 11 bases, with 15 bases sitting between them. Here the CDR3 DNA reads TGTGCCAGCAGTGCGCGGACACCCAATACACCCCTCCACTTT. Protein: CASSARTPNTPLHF.

Regarding this clonotype: This may arise from a read error, as a much more abundant clone is one base away. V and J are TRBV12-3 or TRBV12-4 and TRBJ1-1, with D maybe TRBD1 (5 bases). The CDR3 runs 13 residues. The CDR3 here is CVSTLRGDTEAFF. The CDR3 DNA is TGTGTCAGCACCCTCCGGGGGGACACTGAAGCTTTCTTT.